These 9 T cell receptor beta chains came from one sample sequenced in a study of blood T cell repertoires in COVID-19. Sequencing used immunoSEQ multiplex PCR; TCRdb keeps in-frame clones, though not all of them. In the table there are roughly 23,000 clones, about 90% of which are singletons. Sample: peripheral blood. The receptor source for this set is a man between 70 and 80 years old with acute or convalescent COVID-19.

The rearrangement links TRBV19 to TRBJ2-2; a weak D match, TRBD1 (5 bases). The CDR3 covers 15 residues. The V and J ends lost 5 bases and 2 bases respectively, with 12 bases between them. In germline, CDR1 is LNHDA, CDR2 SQIVND (reference sequence). CDR3 sequence (DNA): TGTGCCAGTAGTGGACACACATTAAACACCGGGGAGCTGTTTTTT. Residues: CASSGHTLNTGELFF. The whole variable domain, filled in from reference TRBV19 and TRBJ2-2, reads DGGITQSPKYLFRKEGQNVTLSCEQNLNHDAMYWYRQDPGQGLRLIYYSQIVNDFQKGDIAEGYSVSREKKESFPLTVTSAQKNPTAFYLCASSGHTLNTGELFFGEGSRLTVL.

The rearrangement joins TRBV7-9 to TRBJ2-3; D unclear. Germline CDR1 is SEHNR and CDR2 is FQNEAQ (reference sequence). The CDR3 has 13 amino acids. V lost 5 bases to trimming and J lost 7 bases, with 13 bases between them. The CDR3 loop is CASSVRLGYTQYF. CDR3 DNA: TGTGCCAGCAGCGTTCGCCTAGGATATACGCAGTATTTT.

This clone turned up a few times. The V call is TRBV27, the J call TRBJ1-1, with D perhaps TRBD1 (5 bases). Germline V gene lookup returns CDR1 MNHEY and CDR2 SMNVEV (reference sequence). Trimming shortened V by 3 bases and J by 11 bases, and 16 bases separated the two germline ends. The CDR3 totals 13 residues. The CDR3 spells CASSFTLGGRAFF. The CDR3 DNA is TGTGCCAGCAGTTTCACCCTCGGGGGTAGGGCTTTCTTT.

The rearrangement joins TRBV19 to TRBJ1-1; D perhaps matches TRBD1 (5 bases). V was trimmed by 7 bases and J by 3 bases, leaving 12 bases between them. Germline values: CDR1 LNHDA, CDR2 SQIVND (reference sequence). This CDR3 comprises 13 residues. This chain's CDR3 is CASKVQVDTEAFF. The DNA of the CDR3 is TGTGCCAGTAAGGTACAGGTCGACACTGAAGCTTTCTTT.

This clone showed up just a few times. This chain links TRBV30 with TRBJ1-5, with D possibly being TRBD1 (5 bases). This CDR3 has 13 residues. From germline, CDR1 is GTSNPN and CDR2 SVGIG (reference sequence). Trimming cost V 2 bases and J 2 bases, with 7 bases left between them. Here the CDR3 reads CAWSSRGNQPQHF. The CDR3 DNA reads TGTGCCTGGAGTTCCAGGGGCAATCAGCCCCAGCATTTT.

This chain connects TRBV10-3 to TRBJ2-1; 9 bases align to TRBD2. Germline CDR1 and CDR2: ENHRY and SYGVKD. The CDR3 loop spans 15 amino acids. V trimming: 3 bases; J trimming: 13 bases; junction bases outside the gene matches: 13. CDR3 in DNA: TGTGCCATCAGTGACCCGCTACTAGCGGGCGGGGACCAGTTCTTC. Protein: CAISDPLLAGGDQFF.

The chain employs TRBV2 and TRBJ1-6; D possibly corresponds to TRBD1 (6 bases). The germline V and J ends were trimmed by 10 bases and 10 bases, with 11 bases remaining between them. Germline CDR1 reads SNHLY; CDR2 reads FYNNEI. CDR3 length equals 11 residues. CDR3 nucleotides: TGTGCCACAGGGGTATGGTCACCCCTCCACTTT. Its translation is CATGVWSPLHF.

The J gene is TRBJ1-1, the V gene TRBV9; 7 bases agree with TRBD1. CDR3 length equals 14 residues. CDR1 and CDR2 (germline): SGDLS, YYNGEE. The J segment lost 2 bases and the V segment lost 4 bases, leaving 5 bases of the junction unmatched. CDR3 sequence (DNA): TGTGCCAGCAGCCCCGGGACAGATAACACTGAAGCTTTCTTT. As protein: CASSPGTDNTEAFF.

The rearrangement uses TRBV29-1 and TRBJ1-2; 8 bases align to TRBD1. The CDR3 has 10 amino acids. The trim removed 3 bases at V and 12 bases at J, leaving 3 bases unmatched. Per germline, CDR1 SQVTM and CDR2 ANQGSEA. CDR3 coding DNA: TGCAGCGTTGAGCAGGGGGCTAACACCTTC. This codes for CSVEQGANTF.